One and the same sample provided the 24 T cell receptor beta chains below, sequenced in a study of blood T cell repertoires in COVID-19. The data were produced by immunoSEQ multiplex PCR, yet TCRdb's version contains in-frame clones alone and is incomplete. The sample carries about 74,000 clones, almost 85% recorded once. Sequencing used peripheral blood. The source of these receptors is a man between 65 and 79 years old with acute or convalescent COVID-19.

The CDR3 nucleotides are TGTGCCACCAGTGATATGGGACTAGCGGTGAACACCGGGGAGCTGTTTTTT. Protein sequence: CATSDMGLAVNTGELFF. V and J are TRBV24-1 and TRBJ2-2; 11 nucleotides match TRBD2. J gave up 1 base and V 3 bases, and 3 bases lay outside the gene matches. The germline V gene has CDR1 KGHDR and CDR2 SFDVKD. The CDR3 spans 17 residues.

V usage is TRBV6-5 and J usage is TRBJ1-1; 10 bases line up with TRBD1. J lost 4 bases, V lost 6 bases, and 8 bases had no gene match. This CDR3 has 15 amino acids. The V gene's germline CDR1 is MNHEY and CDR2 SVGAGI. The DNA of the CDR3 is TGTGCCAGCAGCCCACCGCGGACAGGGGGCACTGAAGCTTTCTTT. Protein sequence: CASSPPRTGGTEAFF.

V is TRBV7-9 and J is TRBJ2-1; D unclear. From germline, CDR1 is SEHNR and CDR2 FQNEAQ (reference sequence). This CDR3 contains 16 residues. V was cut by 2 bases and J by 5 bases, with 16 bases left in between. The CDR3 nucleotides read TGTGCCAGCAGCTTATTGTCCACAACCTTCAACAATGAGCAGTTCTTC. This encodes CASSLLSTTFNNEQFF.

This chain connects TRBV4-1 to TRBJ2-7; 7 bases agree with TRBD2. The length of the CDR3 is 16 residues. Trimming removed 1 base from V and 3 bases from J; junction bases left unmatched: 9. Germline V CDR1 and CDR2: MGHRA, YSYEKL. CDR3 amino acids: CASSQGEGAPNYEQYF. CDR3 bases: TGCGCCAGCAGCCAAGGGGAGGGAGCCCCTAACTACGAGCAGTACTTC.

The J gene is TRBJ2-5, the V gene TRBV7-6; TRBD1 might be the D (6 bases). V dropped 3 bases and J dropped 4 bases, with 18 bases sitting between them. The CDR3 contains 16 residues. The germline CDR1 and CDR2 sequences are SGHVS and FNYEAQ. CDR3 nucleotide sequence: TGTGCCAGCAGCTTGTTATCACAGGGTAGAATAGAGACCCAGTACTTC. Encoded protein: CASSLLSQGRIETQYF.

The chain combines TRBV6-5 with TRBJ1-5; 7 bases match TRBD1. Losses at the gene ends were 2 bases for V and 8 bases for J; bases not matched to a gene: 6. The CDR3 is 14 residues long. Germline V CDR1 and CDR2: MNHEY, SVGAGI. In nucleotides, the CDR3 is TGTGCCAGCAGTTACGGTAGACAGGGAGAGCCCCAGCATTTT. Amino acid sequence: CASSYGRQGEPQHF.

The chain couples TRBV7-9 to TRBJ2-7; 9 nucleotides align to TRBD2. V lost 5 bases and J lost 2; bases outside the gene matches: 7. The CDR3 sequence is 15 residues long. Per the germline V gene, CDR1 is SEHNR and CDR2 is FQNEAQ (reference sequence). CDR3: CASSLVLAGAYEQYF. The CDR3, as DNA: TGTGCCAGCAGCCTGGTTTTAGCGGGAGCCTACGAGCAGTACTTC. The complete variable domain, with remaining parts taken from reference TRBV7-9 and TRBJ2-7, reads DTGVSQNPRHKITKRGQNVTFRCDPISEHNRLYWYRQTLGQGPEFLTYFQNEAQLEKSRLLSDRFSAERPKGSFSTLEIQRTEQGDSAMYLCASSLVLAGAYEQYFGPGTRLTVT.

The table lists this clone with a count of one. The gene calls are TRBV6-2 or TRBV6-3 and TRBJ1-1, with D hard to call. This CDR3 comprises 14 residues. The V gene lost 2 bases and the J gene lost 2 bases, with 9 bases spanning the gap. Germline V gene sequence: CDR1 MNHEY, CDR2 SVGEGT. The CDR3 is CASSYATQNTEAFF. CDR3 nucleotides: TGTGCCAGCAGTTACGCGACACAAAACACTGAAGCTTTCTTT.

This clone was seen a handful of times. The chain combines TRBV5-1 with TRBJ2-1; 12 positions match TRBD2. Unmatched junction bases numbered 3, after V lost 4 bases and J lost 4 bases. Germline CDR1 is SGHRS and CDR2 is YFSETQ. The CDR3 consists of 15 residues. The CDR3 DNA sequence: TGCGCCAGCAGCACCGGACTAGCGGGGTACAATGAGCAGTTCTTC. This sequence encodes CASSTGLAGYNEQFF.

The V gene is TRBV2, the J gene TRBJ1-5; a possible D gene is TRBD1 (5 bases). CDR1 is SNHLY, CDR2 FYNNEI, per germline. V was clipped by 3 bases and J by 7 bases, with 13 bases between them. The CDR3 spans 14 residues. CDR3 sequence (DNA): TGTGCCAGCAGTGATAGGGGAATGGGCCAGCCCCAGCATTTT. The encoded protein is CASSDRGMGQPQHF.

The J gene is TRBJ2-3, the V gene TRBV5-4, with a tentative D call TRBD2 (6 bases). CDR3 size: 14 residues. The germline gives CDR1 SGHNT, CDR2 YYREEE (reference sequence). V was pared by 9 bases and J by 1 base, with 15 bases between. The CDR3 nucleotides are TGTGCCACCCCGGTGGCGGGACGCACAGATACGCAGTATTTT. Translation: CATPVAGRTDTQYF.

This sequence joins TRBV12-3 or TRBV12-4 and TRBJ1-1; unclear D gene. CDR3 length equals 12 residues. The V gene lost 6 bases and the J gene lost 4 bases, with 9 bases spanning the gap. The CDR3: CASSFFSTEAFF. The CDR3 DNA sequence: TGTGCCAGCAGCTTCTTCAGCACTGAAGCTTTCTTT.

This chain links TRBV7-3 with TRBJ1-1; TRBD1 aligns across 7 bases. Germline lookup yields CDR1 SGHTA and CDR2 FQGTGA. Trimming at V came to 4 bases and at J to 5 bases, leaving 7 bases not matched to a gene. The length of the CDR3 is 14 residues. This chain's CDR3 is CASSSQGGETEAFF. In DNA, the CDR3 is TGTGCCAGCAGCTCCCAGGGGGGAGAGACTGAAGCTTTCTTT.

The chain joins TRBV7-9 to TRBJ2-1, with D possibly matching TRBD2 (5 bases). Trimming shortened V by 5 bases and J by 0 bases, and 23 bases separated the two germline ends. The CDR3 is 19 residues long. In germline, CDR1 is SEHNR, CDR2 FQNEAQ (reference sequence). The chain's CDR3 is CASSQGGSSRESSYNEQFF. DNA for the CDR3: TGTGCCAGCAGCCAAGGCGGGTCTAGCAGAGAAAGCTCCTACAATGAGCAGTTCTTC.

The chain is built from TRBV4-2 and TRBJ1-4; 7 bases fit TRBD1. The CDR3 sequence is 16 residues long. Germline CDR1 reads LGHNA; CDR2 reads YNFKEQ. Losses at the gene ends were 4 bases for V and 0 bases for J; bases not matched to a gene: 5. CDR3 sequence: CASSPGTATTNEKLFF. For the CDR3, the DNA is TGTGCCAGCAGCCCCGGGACAGCTACAACTAATGAAAAACTGTTTTTT.

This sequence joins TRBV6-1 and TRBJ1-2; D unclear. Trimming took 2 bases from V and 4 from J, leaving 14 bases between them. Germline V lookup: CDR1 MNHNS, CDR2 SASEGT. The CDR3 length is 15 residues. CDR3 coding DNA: TGTGCCAGCAGTGAACCCCCGACTCCCAGCTATGGCTACACCTTC. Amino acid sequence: CASSEPPTPSYGYTF.

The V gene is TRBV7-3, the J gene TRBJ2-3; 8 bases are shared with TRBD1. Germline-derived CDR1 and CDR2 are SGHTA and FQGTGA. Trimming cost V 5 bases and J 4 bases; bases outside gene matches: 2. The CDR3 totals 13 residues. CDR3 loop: CASSATGADTQYF. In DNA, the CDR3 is TGTGCCAGCAGCGCGACAGGGGCAGATACGCAGTATTTT.

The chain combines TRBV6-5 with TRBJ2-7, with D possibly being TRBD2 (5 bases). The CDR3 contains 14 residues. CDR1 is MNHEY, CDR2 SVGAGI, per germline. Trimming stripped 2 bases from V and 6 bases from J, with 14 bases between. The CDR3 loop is CASSYGSGGSEQYF. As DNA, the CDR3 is TGTGCCAGCAGTTACGGCTCTGGAGGAAGCGAGCAGTACTTC.

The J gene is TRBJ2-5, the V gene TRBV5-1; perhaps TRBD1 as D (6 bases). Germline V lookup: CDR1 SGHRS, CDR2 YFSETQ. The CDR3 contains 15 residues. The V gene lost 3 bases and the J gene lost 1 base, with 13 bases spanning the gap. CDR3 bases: TGCGCCAGCAGCTCCCTTACAGGGAGCCAAGAGACCCAGTACTTC. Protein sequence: CASSSLTGSQETQYF.

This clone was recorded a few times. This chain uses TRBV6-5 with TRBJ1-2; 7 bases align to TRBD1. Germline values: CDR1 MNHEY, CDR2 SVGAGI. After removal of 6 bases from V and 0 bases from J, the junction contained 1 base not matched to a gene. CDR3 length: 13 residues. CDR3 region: CASRTGPNYGYTF. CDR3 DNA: TGTGCCAGCAGGACAGGGCCTAACTATGGCTACACCTTC.

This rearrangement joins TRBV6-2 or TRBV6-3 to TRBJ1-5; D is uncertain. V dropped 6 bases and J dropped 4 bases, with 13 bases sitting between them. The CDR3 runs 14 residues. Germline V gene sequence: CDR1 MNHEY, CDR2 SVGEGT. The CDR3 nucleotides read TGTGCCAGCAGCCCCCCTGAGGGAAATCAGCCCCAGCATTTT. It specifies CASSPPEGNQPQHF.

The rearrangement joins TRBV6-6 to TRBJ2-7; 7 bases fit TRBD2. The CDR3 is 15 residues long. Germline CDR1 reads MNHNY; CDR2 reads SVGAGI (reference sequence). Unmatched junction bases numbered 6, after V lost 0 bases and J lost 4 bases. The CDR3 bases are TGTGCCAGCAGTTACTCGGGGGGGACCTCGTACGAGCAGTACTTC. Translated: CASSYSGGTSYEQYF.

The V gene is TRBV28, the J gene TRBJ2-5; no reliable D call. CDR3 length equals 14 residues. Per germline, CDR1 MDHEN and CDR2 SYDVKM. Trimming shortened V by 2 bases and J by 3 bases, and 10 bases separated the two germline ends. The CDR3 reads CASSLVWAKETQYF. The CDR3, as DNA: TGTGCCAGCAGTTTAGTATGGGCGAAAGAGACCCAGTACTTC.

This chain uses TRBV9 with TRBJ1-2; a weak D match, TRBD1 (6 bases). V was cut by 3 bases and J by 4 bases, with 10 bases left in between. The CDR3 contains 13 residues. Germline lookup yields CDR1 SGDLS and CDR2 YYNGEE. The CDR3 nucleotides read TGTGCCAGCAGCGCAGGGGTCGGCTATGGCTACACCTTC. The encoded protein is CASSAGVGYGYTF.